A single sample is the source of the 22 T cell receptor beta chains below, sequenced in a study of shared clonotypes between healthy human individuals (dated by TCRdb to 2018 to 2020). The library was prepared using the immunoSEQ multiplex PCR assay. Imported from immuneACCESS, the table was reduced by TCRdb to in-frame sequences with V and J called. These copies leave out some clones; in studies compared against another copy, an unresolved V gene accounts for under half, and the cause of the remainder is not known. The sample data list 2 million to 2.5 million clones, and over 90% of these were observed just once. Of the sample, 0.39% falls within the top ten clones. The sequenced sample consisted of naive CD4+ T cells from PBMCs. The cell subset or site label for this specimen denotes: CD45RA+ positively selected. These receptors all stem from a man aged 18 to 29 in good health. Some clones in this sample may be carry-over from other donors' samples.

The rearrangement links TRBV4-1 to TRBJ2-1, with 10 bases matching TRBD2. The V segment lost 4 bases and the J segment 0 bases; nucleotides outside the gene matches: 6. Germline V gene lookup returns CDR1 MGHRA and CDR2 YSYEKL. This CDR3 is 17 amino acids long. The CDR3 here is CASSPGLAPVSYNEQFF. DNA of the CDR3: TGCGCCAGCAGCCCGGGACTAGCGCCCGTCTCCTACAATGAGCAGTTCTTC.

The V call is TRBV27, the J call TRBJ2-3, with TRBD2 identical over 11 bases. Germline V gene data show CDR1 as MNHEY and CDR2 as SMNVEV (reference sequence). J was trimmed by 1 base and V by 5 bases; bases with no gene match: 8. This CDR3 region has 17 residues. The CDR3 sequence is CASSPPHSGRGTDTQYF. Written as DNA, the CDR3 is TGTGCCAGCAGTCCCCCCCATAGCGGGAGGGGCACAGATACGCAGTATTTT.

This clone was picked up one time. The chain couples TRBV19 to TRBJ2-7, with D tentatively TRBD1 (6 bases). Trimming pared 6 bases from V and 7 bases from J, leaving 22 bases between. CDR3 size: 15 residues. Looked up from germline, CDR1 is LNHDA and CDR2 is SQIVND (reference sequence). As DNA, the CDR3 is TGTGCCAGTAGGGGAACCGGGACAAGTGGCCTGGAGCAGTACTTC. It translates to CASRGTGTSGLEQYF.

The chain combines TRBV11-2 with TRBJ2-1; D is unresolved. V lost 5 bases, J lost 4 bases, and 24 bases lay in between. Germline V CDR1 and CDR2: SGHAT, FQNNGV. CDR3 length equals 18 residues. For the CDR3, the DNA is TGTGCCAGCAGCGGGTCCCTCTATCGACTCCCTTTGTACAATGAGCAGTTCTTC. Its protein is CASSGSLYRLPLYNEQFF.

The genes are TRBV29-1 and TRBJ2-1, with 9 bases that match TRBD2. This CDR3 is 14 amino acids long. Germline V gene lookup returns CDR1 SQVTM and CDR2 ANQGSEA. The ends lost 3 bases at V and 5 bases at J; junction bases unmatched: 5. CDR3 loop: CSVERRLADNEQFF. Written as DNA, the CDR3 is TGCAGCGTTGAGCGTCGACTAGCGGACAATGAGCAGTTCTTC.

The chain couples TRBV9 to TRBJ1-2; D is possibly TRBD1 (5 bases). The germline CDR1 and CDR2 sequences are SGDLS and YYNGEE. V was clipped by 4 bases and J by 2 bases, with 15 bases between them. The CDR3 consists of 15 residues. CDR3: CASSPTGRGNYGYTF. Written as DNA, the CDR3 is TGTGCCAGCAGCCCCACGGGACGAGGGAACTATGGCTACACCTTC.

The chain recombines TRBV6-5 with TRBJ2-5, with 7 bases aligning to TRBD1. The germline CDR1 and CDR2 sequences are MNHEY and SVGAGI. This CDR3 spans 15 amino acids. The J segment lost 1 base and the V segment lost 1 base, leaving 3 bases of the junction unmatched. The CDR3 sequence: CASSYWSGGQETQYF. Here the CDR3 DNA reads TGTGCCAGCAGTTACTGGTCAGGGGGCCAAGAGACCCAGTACTTC.

In the case of this clone: It is unclear where the CDR3 begins or ends on the DNA, so no DNA is shown, and the CDR3 is as TCRdb lists it. V is TRBV21-1 and J is TRBJ2-5; TRBD2, the table's D call, was not compared with the DNA. TRBV21-1 is a pseudogene segment. The CDR3 extends over 14 residues, inclusive of both ends. The CDR3 spells CASSNYDCQETQYF.

This clone was detected a few times. V usage is TRBV7-9 and J usage is TRBJ2-2; 7 bases are a match to TRBD2. Germline V lookup: CDR1 SEHNR, CDR2 FQNEAQ (reference sequence). The CDR3 runs 12 residues. V was clipped by 8 bases and J by 7 bases; unmatched bases: 4. The CDR3 loop reads CASGRVGGELFF. The CDR3 nucleotides read TGTGCCAGCGGGAGGGTAGGCGGGGAGCTGTTTTTT. The whole variable domain, filled in from reference TRBV7-9 and TRBJ2-2, reads DTGVSQNPRHKITKRGQNVTFRCDPISEHNRLYWYRQTLGQGPEFLTYFQNEAQLEKSRLLSDRFSAERPKGSFSTLEIQRTEQGDSAMYLCASGRVGGELFFGEGSRLTVL.

The chain links TRBV6-6 to TRBJ2-7, with a weak D call TRBD1 (6 bases). Germline-derived CDR1 and CDR2 are MNHNY and SVGAGI (reference sequence). The CDR3 loop spans 13 amino acids. Trimming shortened V by 8 bases and J by 4 bases, and 15 bases separated the two germline ends. The CDR3: CASGITGLYEQYF. In nucleotides, the CDR3 is TGTGCCAGCGGAATAACAGGGTTGTACGAGCAGTACTTC.

This chain uses TRBV28 with TRBJ2-7, with D maybe TRBD2 (5 bases). The CDR3 contains 16 residues. The germline V gene has CDR1 MDHEN and CDR2 SYDVKM. With 4 bases removed from V and 2 bases from J, the gap between germline ends came to 18 bases. The CDR3 sequence: CASSSFGDRGPYEQYF. The CDR3 coding sequence is TGTGCCAGCAGTTCTTTTGGGGATCGGGGTCCCTACGAGCAGTACTTC.

As for this clone: Compared with germline, one end of the junction differs, possibly owing to a read error. The chain is built from TRBV18 and TRBJ2-7; 7 bases fit TRBD2. Germline CDR1 is KGHSH and CDR2 is LQKENI. The CDR3 is 14 residues long. The CDR3 protein is CASSSPSGTYEQYF. In DNA, the CDR3 is TGTGCCAGCTCATCACCCAGCGGGACCTACGAGCAGTACTTC.

The V gene is TRBV30, the J gene TRBJ1-1; D is uncertain. Germline V gene data show CDR1 as GTSNPN and CDR2 as SVGIG (reference sequence). V gave up 2 bases and J gave up 6 bases, with 16 bases separating them. The CDR3 runs 14 residues. The CDR3 DNA follows: TGTGCCTGGAGTCCTTACCGGTTGGACCCTGAAGCTTTCTTT. It specifies CAWSPYRLDPEAFF.

This sequence joins TRBV5-1 and TRBJ2-3; possibly TRBD2 for D (5 bases). From germline, CDR1 is SGHRS and CDR2 YFSETQ. The CDR3 has 13 residues. V gave up 3 bases and J gave up 4 bases, with 9 bases separating them. As DNA, the CDR3 is TGCGCCAGCAGCTCGGACTTGGCAGATACGCAGTATTTT. Translated: CASSSDLADTQYF.

The chain is built from TRBV2 and TRBJ2-3; D may match TRBD1 or TRBD2 (5 bases each). The CDR3 sequence is 15 residues long. Trimming cost V 4 bases and J 5 bases, with 16 bases left between them. CDR1 is SNHLY and CDR2 is FYNNEI in the germline V gene. CDR3 DNA: TGTGCCAGCAGTGCGTCCGGGGCCCCCGGAGATACGCAGTATTTT. Its translation: CASSASGAPGDTQYF.

The chain joins TRBV28 to TRBJ2-3, with TRBD2 identical over 8 bases. The CDR3 consists of 18 residues. Germline assignment: CDR1 MDHEN and CDR2 SYDVKM. Trimming at V came to 5 bases and at J to 6 bases, leaving 19 bases not matched to a gene. In nucleotides, the CDR3 is TGTGCCAGCAGTCCCCACGGACTAGCCGGGAGAGTAAAGGATACGCAGTATTTT. Protein product: CASSPHGLAGRVKDTQYF.

The chain carries TRBV30 and TRBJ2-2; D is perhaps TRBD1 or TRBD2 (6 bases each). Germline V lookup: CDR1 GTSNPN, CDR2 SVGIG (reference sequence). The V end was cut by 7 bases, the J end by 5 bases, with 17 bases between. CDR3 length equals 14 residues. For the CDR3, the DNA is TGTGCCTATCTCCCGGGGGCGGGGACCGGGGAGCTGTTTTTT. It translates to CAYLPGAGTGELFF.

V is TRBV27 and J is TRBJ2-7, with a weak D call TRBD2 (6 bases). Between the trimmed V and J ends, which lost 2 bases and 3 bases, there was a span of 11 bases. CDR1 and CDR2 (germline): MNHEY, SMNVEV (reference sequence). The CDR3 contains 14 residues. CDR3 amino acids: CASSLLASRYEQYF. DNA of the CDR3: TGTGCCAGCAGTTTACTAGCGAGCCGCTACGAGCAGTACTTC.

The rearrangement uses TRBV4-3 and TRBJ2-7; D unresolved. There are 14 residues in the CDR3. Trimming cost V 0 bases and J 4 bases, with 10 bases left between them. Looked up from germline, CDR1 is LGHNA and CDR2 is YSLEER. DNA of the CDR3: TGCGCCAGCAGCCAAGATTTGGCGATTTACGAGCAGTACTTC. Amino acid sequence: CASSQDLAIYEQYF.

CDR3 loop: CASSTGLAEETQYF. DNA for the CDR3: TGTGCCAGCAGCACCGGACTAGCGGAAGAGACCCAGTACTTC. The J gene is TRBJ2-5, the V gene TRBV7-2, with 10 bases aligning to TRBD2. The J segment lost 3 bases and the V segment lost 5 bases, leaving 3 bases of the junction unmatched. The CDR3 length is 14 residues. Germline V gives CDR1 SGHTA, CDR2 FQGNSA.

CDR3 in amino acids: CASSTTWRTTYNEQFF. Here the CDR3 DNA reads TGTGCCAGTAGTACCACTTGGCGGACCACCTACAATGAGCAGTTCTTC. The chain is built from TRBV19 and TRBJ2-1; D not certain. Trimming stripped 4 bases from V and 2 bases from J, with 15 bases between. CDR3 length: 16 amino acids. Per germline, CDR1 LNHDA and CDR2 SQIVND (reference sequence).

V and J are TRBV5-5 and TRBJ2-7, with 9 bases matching TRBD2. Losses at the gene ends were 4 bases for V and 0 bases for J; bases not matched to a gene: 11. The CDR3 length is 17 residues. The germline V gene encodes CDR1 SGHKS and CDR2 YYEKEE (reference sequence). This chain's CDR3 is CASSKGVTSGPSYEQYF. The CDR3 DNA reads as TGTGCCAGCAGCAAGGGGGTTACTAGCGGGCCCTCCTACGAGCAGTACTTC.